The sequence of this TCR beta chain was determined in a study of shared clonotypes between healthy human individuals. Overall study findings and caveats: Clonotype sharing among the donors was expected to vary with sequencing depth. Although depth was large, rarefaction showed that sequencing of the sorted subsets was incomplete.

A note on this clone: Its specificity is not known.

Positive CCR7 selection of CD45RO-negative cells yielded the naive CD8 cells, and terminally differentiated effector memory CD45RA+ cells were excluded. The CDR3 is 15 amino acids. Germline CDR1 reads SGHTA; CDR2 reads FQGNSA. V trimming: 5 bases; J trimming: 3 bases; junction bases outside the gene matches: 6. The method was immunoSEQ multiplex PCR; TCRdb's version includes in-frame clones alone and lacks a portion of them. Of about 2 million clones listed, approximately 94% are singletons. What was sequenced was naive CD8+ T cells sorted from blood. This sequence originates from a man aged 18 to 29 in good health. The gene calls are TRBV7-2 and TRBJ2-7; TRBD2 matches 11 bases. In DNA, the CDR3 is TGTGCCAGCAGCCCAATGGGACTAGCGGTCTACGAGCAGTACTTC. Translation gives CASSPMGLAVYEQYF.